This T cell receptor (beta chain) derives from a study of cytomegalovirus exposure and HLA in healthy donors. The CDR3 runs 16 residues. Germline assignment: CDR1 SGHVS and CDR2 FNYEAQ. The ends lost 7 bases at V and 0 bases at J; junction bases unmatched: 9. Use of 60 Vbeta and 13 Jbeta primers characterized the PCR. Repertoires were generated with immunoSEQ multiplex PCR, while TCRdb's copy carries only in-frame clones and drops some. Of approximately 75,000 clones listed, roughly 82% are singletons. The sequenced sample was PBMCs. The receptor comes from a man in his 70s in good health and CMV-seropositive. This sequence joins TRBV7-6 and TRBJ2-3; 8 bases match TRBD2. Here the CDR3 reads CASTWSGGTSTDTQYF. CDR3 in DNA: TGTGCCAGCACTTGGAGCGGGGGAACTAGCACAGATACGCAGTATTTT.